This T cell receptor beta chain was observed in a study of neurological immune-mediated disorders (dated by TCRdb to the late 2010s). Notes on the research overall: Among the 34 multiple sclerosis patients, relapsing-remitting MS accounted for around 30 and secondary progressive MS accounted for 3. The approximately 98 TCR-beta libraries included longitudinal samples, technical triplicates and paired sorted CD4+ and CD8+ T-cell subsets alongside PBMC samples. Using UMI-based sequencing, the study compared peripheral blood TCR-beta repertoires from patients with HTLV-I-associated myelopathy (HAM/TSP), patients with multiple sclerosis, and healthy controls. The cohort included about 70 subjects: about 15 with HAM/TSP, roughly 35 with multiple sclerosis, and 20 or so healthy controls. Study-wide conclusions, independent of this receptor: The MS cluster showed no association with clinical or MRI features, and the authors stated that larger cohorts are needed. No identical CDR3 amino acid sequences were shared among expanded clones across subjects, suggesting private TCR-beta repertoires in all groups. In a phylogenetic analysis, the repertoires of 18 out of 34 MS patients fell into a single cluster of related CDR3 sequences, pointing to a possible signature at the repertoire level. TCR clonal expansion was greatest in HAM/TSP patients and smallest in MS patients, who ranked below even healthy controls.

For unsorted PBMC libraries, 2 million PBMCs were used after storage in RNAlater at -80 degrees C until RNA extraction. Multiple sclerosis patients were enrolled in a US clinical protocol evaluating disease progression by magnetic resonance imaging. Peripheral blood underwent Ficoll-Hypaque density gradient centrifugation to isolate PBMCs, which were then cryopreserved in liquid nitrogen. To synthesize cDNA, template-switch 5'RACE was performed with a primer carrying a 10-nucleotide random unique molecular identifier so that each TCR transcript was tagged. Over 180 million TCR-beta sequences, covering 15-18 subjects, were produced in each sequencing run. The RNeasy kit was used for extraction of total RNA. The KAPA Real-time Library Amplification kit was used to amplify TCR-beta VDJ regions with primers targeting the TCR constant region and the 5'RACE anchor. A first PCR added sample indexes and Illumina adaptors, after which a second PCR increased the library yield. After Ampure bead purification, the roughly 650 bp TCR product was size-selected on a 2% E-gel SizeSelection system. Before pooling, library quality was checked on a Bioanalyzer, concentration was measured with Qubit, and libraries were quantified with the Kapa Library Quantification kit. An Illumina HiSeq 2500 sequenced the libraries paired-end 2 x 150 bp. To increase sequence diversity, roughly 24-31% phiX was spiked into each library pool. The paper's processing steps were these. Quality-filtered reads were processed with the UMI-based MiGEC pipeline, and over 90% of raw TCR sequences were removed by the MiGEC pipeline during error correction. VDJ genes were aligned to IMGT germline references, and clonotypes were defined by unique CDR3 amino acid sequence plus V-J genes. Clonal expansion, Shannon diversity, and CDR3 relatedness (CalcPairwiseDistances, ClusterSamples) were evaluated with VDJtools, and phylogenetic trees were built with CLCbio workbench. Using coefficient-of-variation modelling across technical triplicates, the study counted a clone as expanded if it had at least 8 unique UMIs. Using fastp at Q25 and MiXCR, TCRdb reprocessed the public reads and kept productive beta chains. Each entry merges the rows of one CDR3 protein and shows their most common DNA and genes. These V and J calls originate from TCRdb's pipeline instead of the authors' own analysis. This sample has 87,000 or so distinct CDR3 sequences in its table, and under 4.5% of those were observed once. Around 3.1% of the sample rests with the top ten.

This clonotype was observed many times. There is no known antigen for this receptor. Per-base qualities were not stored, and no clone one base away is much larger. The sample was PBMCs. The source is a woman aged 45-59 years with multiple sclerosis.

At the DNA level, the sequence is TGTGCCAGCAGCCCCTCACAGGGGGCAAACACCGGGGAGCTGTTTTTT. This sequence encodes CASSPSQGANTGELFF. Rearrangement joined TRBV4-2 to TRBJ2-2; 9 middle bases align to TRBD1. Looking up the germline V gene yields CDR1 LGHNA and CDR2 YNFKEQ. The CDR3 holds 16 amino acids from the cysteine to the phenylalanine. Kept here is only the CDR3 DNA, which spans 48 bases and is read in frame from base 1. V has 4 bases trimmed and J has 2 bases trimmed; junction bases matching no gene number 5.